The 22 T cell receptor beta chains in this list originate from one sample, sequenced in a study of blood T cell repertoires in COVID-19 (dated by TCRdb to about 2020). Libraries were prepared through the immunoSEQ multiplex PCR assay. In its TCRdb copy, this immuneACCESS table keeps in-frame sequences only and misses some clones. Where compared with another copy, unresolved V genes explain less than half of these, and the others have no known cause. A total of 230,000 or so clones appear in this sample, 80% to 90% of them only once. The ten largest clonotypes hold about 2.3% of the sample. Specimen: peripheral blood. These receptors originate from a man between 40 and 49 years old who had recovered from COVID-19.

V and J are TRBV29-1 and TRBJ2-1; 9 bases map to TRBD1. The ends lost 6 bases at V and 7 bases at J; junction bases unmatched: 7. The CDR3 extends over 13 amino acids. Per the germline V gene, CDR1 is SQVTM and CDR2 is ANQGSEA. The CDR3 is CSVDRGLGNEQFF. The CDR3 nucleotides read TGCAGCGTGGACAGGGGTCTTGGGAATGAGCAGTTCTTC.

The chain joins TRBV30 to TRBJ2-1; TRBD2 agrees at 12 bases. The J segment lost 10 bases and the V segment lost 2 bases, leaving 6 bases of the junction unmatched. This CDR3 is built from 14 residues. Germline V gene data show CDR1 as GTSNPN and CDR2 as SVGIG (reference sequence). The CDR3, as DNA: TGTGCCTGGAGTTTACTAGCGGGAGGCATAGAGCAGTTCTTC. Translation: CAWSLLAGGIEQFF. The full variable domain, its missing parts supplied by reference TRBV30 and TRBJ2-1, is SQTIHQWPATLVQPVGSPLSLECTVEGTSNPNLYWYRQAAGRGLQLLFYSVGIGQISSEVPQNLSASRPQDRQFILSSKKLLLSDSGFYLCAWSLLAGGIEQFFGPGTRLTVL.

The CDR3 loop reads CASSEYGDRSDEQFF. In DNA form, the CDR3 reads TGTGCCAGCAGTGAATATGGAGATCGCAGCGATGAGCAGTTCTTC. The chain links TRBV25-1 to TRBJ2-1; no definite D call. The CDR3 covers 15 residues. Looked up from germline, CDR1 is MGHDK and CDR2 is SYGVNS. The V end lost 0 bases, the J end lost 8 bases, and 14 bases lay between the germline ends.

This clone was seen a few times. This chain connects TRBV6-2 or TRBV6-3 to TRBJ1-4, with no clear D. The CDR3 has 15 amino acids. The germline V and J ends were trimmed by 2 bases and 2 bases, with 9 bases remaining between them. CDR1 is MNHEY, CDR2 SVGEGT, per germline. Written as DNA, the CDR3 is TGTGCCAGCAGTTACCCGGGGAAGACTAATGAAAAACTGTTTTTT. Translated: CASSYPGKTNEKLFF.

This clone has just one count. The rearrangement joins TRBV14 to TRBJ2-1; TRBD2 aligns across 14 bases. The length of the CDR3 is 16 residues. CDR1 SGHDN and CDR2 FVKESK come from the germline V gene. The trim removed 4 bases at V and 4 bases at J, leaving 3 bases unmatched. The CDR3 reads CASSRGTSGGYNEQFF. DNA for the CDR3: TGTGCCAGCAGCCGGGGGACTAGCGGGGGATACAATGAGCAGTTCTTC.

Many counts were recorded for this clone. The CDR3 DNA sequence: TGCGCCAGCAGTGAATGGCGGGGGCCTGGCAATGAGCAGTTCTTC. Its protein is CASSEWRGPGNEQFF. This rearrangement joins TRBV10-1 to TRBJ2-1, with D perhaps TRBD2 (7 bases). The CDR3 has 15 residues. Trimming took 3 bases from V and 6 from J, leaving 15 bases between them. Germline V CDR1 and CDR2: WNHNN, SYGVQD (reference sequence).

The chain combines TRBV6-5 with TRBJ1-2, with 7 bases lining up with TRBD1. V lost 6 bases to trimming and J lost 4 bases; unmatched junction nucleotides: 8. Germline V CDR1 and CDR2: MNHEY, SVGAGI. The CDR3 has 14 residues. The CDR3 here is CASRPGQLTYGYTF. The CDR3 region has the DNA TGTGCCAGCAGGCCGGGACAGTTGACCTATGGCTACACCTTC.

The CDR3 bases are TGTGCCAGCAGCTTCAATCCTAGCAATCAGCCCCAGCATTTT. Its protein is CASSFNPSNQPQHF. The rearrangement joins TRBV11-2 to TRBJ1-5; D gene ambiguous. Per germline, CDR1 SGHAT and CDR2 FQNNGV. Trimming pared 3 bases from V and 0 bases from J, leaving 6 bases between. This CDR3 has 14 amino acids.

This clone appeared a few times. The CDR3 DNA is TGTGCCAGCAGCCTATGGACAGGTGGTAACACCGGGGAGCTGTTTTTT. As protein: CASSLWTGGNTGELFF. This chain connects TRBV7-2 to TRBJ2-2, with 7 positions matching TRBD1. J gave up 2 bases and V 5 bases, and 8 bases lay outside the gene matches. Germline V gives CDR1 SGHTA, CDR2 FQGNSA. The CDR3 is 16 amino acids. Using reference TRBV7-2 and TRBJ2-2 for the parts outside the CDR3, the full variable domain is GAGVSQSPSNKVTEKGKDVELRCDPISGHTALYWYRQSLGQGLEFLIYFQGNSAPDKSGLPSDRFSAERTGGSVSTLTIQRTQQEDSAVYLCASSLWTGGNTGELFFGEGSRLTVL.

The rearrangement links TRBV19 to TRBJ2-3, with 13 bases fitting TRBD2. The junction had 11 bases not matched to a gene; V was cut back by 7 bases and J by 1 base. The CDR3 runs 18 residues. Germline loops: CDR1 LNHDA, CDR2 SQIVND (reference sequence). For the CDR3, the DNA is TGTGCCAGTATGGTGGGGACTAGCGGGATCCCTGGCACAGATACGCAGTATTTT. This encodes CASMVGTSGIPGTDTQYF.

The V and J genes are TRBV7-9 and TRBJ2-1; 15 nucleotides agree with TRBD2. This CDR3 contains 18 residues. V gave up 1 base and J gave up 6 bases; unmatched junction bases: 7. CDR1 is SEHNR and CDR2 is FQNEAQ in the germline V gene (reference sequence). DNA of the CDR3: TGTGCCAGCAGCTTAGGAAGGACTAGCGGGAGGGCCCTCAATGAGCAGTTCTTC. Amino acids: CASSLGRTSGRALNEQFF.

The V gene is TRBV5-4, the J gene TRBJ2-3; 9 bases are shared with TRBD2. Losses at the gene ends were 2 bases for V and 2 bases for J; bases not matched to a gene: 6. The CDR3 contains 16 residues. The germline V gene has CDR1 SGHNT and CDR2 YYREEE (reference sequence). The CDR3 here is CASSFFLAGSTDTQYF. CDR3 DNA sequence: TGTGCCAGCAGCTTTTTTCTAGCGGGATCCACAGATACGCAGTATTTT.

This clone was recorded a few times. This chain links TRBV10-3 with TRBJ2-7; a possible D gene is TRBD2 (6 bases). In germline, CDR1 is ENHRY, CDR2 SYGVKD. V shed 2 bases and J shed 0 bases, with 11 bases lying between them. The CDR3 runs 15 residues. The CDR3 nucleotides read TGTGCCATCAGTGAGGGCGACGGGAGCTCCTACGAGCAGTACTTC. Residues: CAISEGDGSSYEQYF.

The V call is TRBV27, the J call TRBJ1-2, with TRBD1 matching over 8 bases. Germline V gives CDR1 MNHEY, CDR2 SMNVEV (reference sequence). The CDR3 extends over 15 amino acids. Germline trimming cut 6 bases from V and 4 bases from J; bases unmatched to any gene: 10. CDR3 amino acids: CASSYGTGLLYGYTF. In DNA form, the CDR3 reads TGTGCCAGCAGCTACGGGACAGGCCTCCTCTATGGCTACACCTTC.

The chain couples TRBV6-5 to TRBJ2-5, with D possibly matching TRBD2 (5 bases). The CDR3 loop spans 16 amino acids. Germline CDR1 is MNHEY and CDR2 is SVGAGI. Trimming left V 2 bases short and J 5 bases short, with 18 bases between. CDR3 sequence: CASSYTSGIGGETQYF. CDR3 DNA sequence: TGTGCCAGCAGTTACACCTCAGGAATAGGCGGGGAGACCCAGTACTTC.

CDR3 nucleotides: TGTGCCAGCTCACCACCGGGACAGGGAAACACTGAAGCTTTCTTT. Translating it yields CASSPPGQGNTEAFF. The chain has TRBV18 and TRBJ1-1, with 9 bases matching TRBD1. The germline CDR1 and CDR2 sequences are KGHSH and LQKENI. With V trimmed by 0 bases and J by 2 bases, 1 base remained unmatched. The CDR3 spans 15 residues. The full variable domain, with the rest looked up from reference TRBV18 and TRBJ1-1, is NAGVMQNPRHLVRRRGQEARLRCSPMKGHSHVYWYRQLPEEGLKFMVYLQKENIIDESGMPKERFSAEFPKEGPSILRIQQVVRGDSAAYFCASSPPGQGNTEAFFGQGTRLTVV.

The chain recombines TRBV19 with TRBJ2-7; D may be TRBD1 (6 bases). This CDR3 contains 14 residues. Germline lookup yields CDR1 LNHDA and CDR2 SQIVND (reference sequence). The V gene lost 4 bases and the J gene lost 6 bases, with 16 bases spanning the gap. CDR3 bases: TGTGCCAGTAGTAACGACAGGCTCAGGGGCGAGCAGTACTTC. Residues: CASSNDRLRGEQYF. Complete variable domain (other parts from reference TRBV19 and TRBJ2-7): DGGITQSPKYLFRKEGQNVTLSCEQNLNHDAMYWYRQDPGQGLRLIYYSQIVNDFQKGDIAEGYSVSREKKESFPLTVTSAQKNPTAFYLCASSNDRLRGEQYFGPGTRLTVT.

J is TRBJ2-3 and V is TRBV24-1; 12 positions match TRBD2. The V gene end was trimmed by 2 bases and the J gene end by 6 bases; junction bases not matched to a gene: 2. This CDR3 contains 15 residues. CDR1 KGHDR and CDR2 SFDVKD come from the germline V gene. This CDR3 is CATSDSGTSGDTQYF. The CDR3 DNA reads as TGTGCCACCAGTGATTCCGGGACTAGCGGGGATACGCAGTATTTT.

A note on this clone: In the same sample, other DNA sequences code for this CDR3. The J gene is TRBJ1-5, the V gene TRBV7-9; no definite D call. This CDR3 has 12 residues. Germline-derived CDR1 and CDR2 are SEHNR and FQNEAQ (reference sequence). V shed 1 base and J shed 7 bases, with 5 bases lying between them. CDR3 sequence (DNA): TGTGCCAGCAGCTTAGGGCCCCAGCCCCAGCATTTT. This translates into CASSLGPQPQHF.

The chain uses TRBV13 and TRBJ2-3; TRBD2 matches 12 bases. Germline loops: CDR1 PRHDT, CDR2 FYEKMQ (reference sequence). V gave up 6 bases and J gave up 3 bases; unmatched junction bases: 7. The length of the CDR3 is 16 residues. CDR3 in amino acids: CASRKLAGGRTDTQYF. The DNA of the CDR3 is TGTGCCAGCAGGAAACTAGCGGGAGGTCGGACAGATACGCAGTATTTT.

The CDR3, as DNA: TGTGCCAGCAGCTTAGACCGCGGTACGCAGTATTTT. Translation gives CASSLDRGTQYF. V gene TRBV7-2 combines with J gene TRBJ2-3; no clear D gene. Between the trimmed V and J ends, which lost 1 base and 8 bases, there was a span of 7 bases. Germline lookup yields CDR1 SGHTA and CDR2 FQGNSA. CDR3 length: 12 amino acids.

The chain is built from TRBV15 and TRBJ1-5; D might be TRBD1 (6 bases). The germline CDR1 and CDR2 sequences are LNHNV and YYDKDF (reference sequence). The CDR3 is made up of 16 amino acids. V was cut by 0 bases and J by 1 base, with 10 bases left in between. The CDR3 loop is CATSRDRGGSNQPQHF. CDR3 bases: TGTGCCACCAGCAGAGACAGGGGCGGGAGCAATCAGCCCCAGCATTTT.